The T cell receptor beta chain under discussion was sequenced for a study of cytomegalovirus exposure and HLA in healthy donors (dated by TCRdb to between 2016 and 2019). Regarding the research as a whole: According to an earlier analysis of 550 to 750 of the donors, about 180 million T cells yielded over 100 million unique TCR beta sequences and more than 250 Gb of sequence data. Four to six DR-DQ haplotypes were handled as single units for association and clustering, since linkage in the cohort was strong. Every discovery cohort repertoire had been produced on one sequencing platform. Using immunosequencing, the study profiled T cell repertoires from fewer than 700 subjects and related those repertoires to cytomegalovirus serostatus. A later genetic analysis took genome-wide SNP genotypes for about three fifths of the 666 donors and used that subset as a discovery cohort. In a later analysis, previously published TCR beta repertoires from 550 to 750 donors were re-analyzed and high-resolution HLA genotyping was added so that TCR occurrence patterns could be studied. On average, about 240,000 unique TCR beta nucleotide sequences were sequenced per donor among some 430 genotyped donors of the cohort, with about 19% of those sequences being non-productive. The number of donors typed differed by locus, with roughly 629-640 for A, B, C, DRB1 and DQB1, around 520 for DQA1, 600 to 610 for DPA1, and 400 to 490 for DPB1. An early release that covered more than 550 HLA-typed donors contained around 330 gigabases of sequencing data and about 84 million unique TCR sequences. Donor age, sex, ethnicity and CMV serostatus were compiled alongside the repertoire data. Class I and class II HLA loci were covered by the typing at four-digit resolution. To decide whether each TCR beta V gene segment behaved as functional or pseudogenic, an earlier analysis of nearly 600 of the donors relied on high-throughput TCR beta sequencing. Of the roughly 400 genotyped donors, less than 90% were placed in the genetic ancestry cluster associated with self-reported Caucasian donors. A separate validation cohort of some 130 different subjects was used in addition to the roughly 700-subject first cohort. The study combined high-throughput TCR immunosequencing, statistical association of individual TCRs with disease status, and machine learning to predict cytomegalovirus infection status. The study aimed to test whether cataloging public T cell receptors could reveal signatures of past pathogen exposure. Rather than using new phenotypic data, the later analysis identified candidate immune exposures from TCR beta sequences and from how often those sequences occurred across donors.

V trim: 2 bases; J trim: 6 bases; unmatched bases: 5. The germline V gene encodes CDR1 MNHNY and CDR2 SVGAGI (reference sequence). Its CDR3 holds 15 amino acids, cysteine through phenylalanine. Only CDR3 DNA is held: 45 bases, read in frame from base 1. Summary of the overall study and its limitations: A further reported finding was that TCR beta sequences accurately predicted the HLA-A and HLA-B alleles for most subjects in the first cohort. Only TCR beta chains were sequenced in this cohort, and the absence of alpha or paired-chain data limited detectable features. A later analysis found that most CMV-associated TCR beta chains appeared HLA-restricted, with HLA associations seemingly driven largely by CMV exposure. Immune exposure information for the cohort was limited to CMV serostatus. Sequencing depth was assumed to be roughly uniform across donors in the presence/absence analyses, though that assumption may not hold. Because some donors lacked HLA typing at each locus, the association tests relied only on the typed subset. According to a later analysis, parvovirus B19, influenza, CMV and Epstein-Barr virus appeared linked to several top co-occurrence clusters. At a false discovery rate of 0.05, a later analysis linked 15,000 to 20,000 TCR beta sequences to specific HLA alleles. When HLA alleles, especially DR and DQ, strongly co-occurred, attributing TCR associations to individual alleles was difficult. In a later analysis, the rate of TCR association differed among HLA loci, with DRB1 alleles having the most associated TCRs and HLA-C alleles having the fewest. Broadly in line with IMGT annotations, most TCR beta V segments showed up in productive rearrangements about 87% or about 30% of the time in an earlier analysis of around 550 of the donors. Compared with equally common non-associated chains, HLA-associated TCR beta chains in a later analysis were more clonally expanded and had lower generation probabilities. Most TCR sequences were seen in very few donors, while some public TCRs were found in many individuals. In vitro tests confirmed that a few of the cytomegalovirus-associated TCR beta chains recognize cytomegalovirus antigens. In a later genetic analysis, a missense DCLRE1C variant was associated with V-gene and J-gene trimming of TCR beta chains, and the association was replicated in an independent cohort. Linkage disequilibrium might explain the correlated functional status among segregating V segments, but an unknown experimental factor could not be excluded. A cluster of highly shared sequence variants was judged likely to represent a technical artifact of the sequencing pipeline. Some IMGT-functional V segments, including TRBV6-2 and TRBV6-3, could not be told apart with the 87-base-pair reads, so those segments were excluded. A later genetic analysis reported fewer N-insertions in productive TCRs among donors in an Asian-associated ancestry cluster than the roughly 620-donor mean. Because counts were too low, roughly 18 rarely observed V segments, including chromosome 9 orphons, were left out of the earlier analysis of approximately 580 of the donors. The classifier was reported to diagnose cytomegalovirus status with high specificity and sensitivity in both the original and validation cohorts. According to the authors, the approach could potentially be generalized to other disease states and immunological phenotypes. In the study, approximately 160 TCR beta chains were listed as associated with cytomegalovirus.

In total, around 600 healthy bone marrow donors made up the cohort. At the time of sampling, all cohort members were nominally healthy, though unrecorded immune exposures were likely present. The donor was CMV seronegative and was included in the group of approximately 350 seronegative cohort members. Each donor provided a peripheral blood sample, and peripheral blood mononuclear cells were used for TCR beta sequencing. The Qiagen DNeasy Blood Extraction Kit was used to extract genomic DNA from the blood cell samples. As for this clone: The clone's antigen remains unknown.

Receptors were amplified or captured by the immunoSEQ multiplex PCR assay. A mixture of 60 forward primers for TCR Vbeta segments and 13 reverse primers for TCR Jbeta segments was used in the multiplex PCR. The CDR3 region of rearranged TCR beta genes was amplified from genomic DNA by a multiplex PCR assay. The amplified TCR beta libraries were sequenced on the Illumina HiSeq System as 87-base-pair reads. As for the original processing: In a later analysis, tens of millions of unique TCR beta chains were counted across the roughly 670 repertoires, and roughly 10 million of these chains were shared by at least two donors. A nearest-neighbor algorithm error-corrected the raw reads and collapsed the reads into unique sequences, merging closely related sequences to remove PCR and sequencing errors. To assign V, D and J gene segments, CDR3 sequences were aligned to IMGT reference sequences. For a sequence to be retained, a match of at least six nucleotides to both a V gene segment and a J gene segment was required. Rearrangements were called productive when the CDR3 lacked stop codons and stayed in frame with V and J; all others were non-productive. CDR3 was defined by IMGT convention, running from the second conserved V-encoded cysteine to the conserved J-encoded phenylalanine. The earlier analysis of some 600 of the donors excluded sequences that lacked an unambiguous match to a single V gene segment. An earlier analysis of several hundred of the donors called V segments functional above 56.7% productive rearrangements and segregating when the between-donor standard deviation exceeded 5%. A statistical classification framework was built to diagnose cytomegalovirus status from the catalog of TCR beta chain sequences. A later analysis assigned V and J genes by comparing TCR nucleotide sequences with IMGT/GENE-DB human TR gene sequences. Using the TCRdist pipeline, a later analysis assigned CDR3 sequences along with most-parsimonious VDJ recombination scenarios. In a later analysis, every TCR beta chain was defined by the combination of its CDR3 amino acid sequence and its V-gene family, and reads without a unique V-gene family were dropped. A later analysis removed 592 highly shared, low-generation-probability nucleotide sequences to deal with suspected cross-contamination and a sequencing artifact. In a later analysis, a clonal expansion index was calculated for each public chain from normalized within-repertoire ranks of inferred template counts. Generation probabilities in a later analysis came from a VDJ recombination model fitted to out-of-frame rearrangements, and those results were checked against IGoR. In a later analysis, TCR-TCR, TCR-HLA and TCR-CMV co-occurrence was scored with hypergeometric tests, and a repertoire-size bias correction was applied to TCR pairs. To estimate false discovery rates, a later analysis permuted the HLA or CMV assignments 20 times. In a later analysis, co-occurring TCRs were grouped with DBSCAN, and TCRdist sequence similarity was added when clustering was performed within HLA-allele-positive subsets. For co-occurrence clustering, repertoires with fewer than 30,000 or more than 120,000 public chains were excluded, along with about five repertoires with anomalous nucleotide sharing. TCRdb limited this immuneACCESS table to in-frame rearrangements with V and J called. A share of clones is missing; checked studies link under half to unresolved V genes, and the rest is unexplained. V, J and clone size derive from that table, while D and trimming were established from the DNA sequence. Per the sample table, the count is around 160,000 clones. About 1.6% of the sample is in the top ten clones.

The chain is encoded by TRBV6-6 joined to TRBJ1-5, with 9 junctional bases fitting TRBD1. The specimen was PBMCs. The sequence came from a woman in her forties or fifties in good health and CMV-seronegative. DNA sequence: TGTGCCAGCAGTTACCGGACAGGGGAAGGTCAGCCCCAGCATTTT. Translated, this gives CASSYRTGEGQPQHF.